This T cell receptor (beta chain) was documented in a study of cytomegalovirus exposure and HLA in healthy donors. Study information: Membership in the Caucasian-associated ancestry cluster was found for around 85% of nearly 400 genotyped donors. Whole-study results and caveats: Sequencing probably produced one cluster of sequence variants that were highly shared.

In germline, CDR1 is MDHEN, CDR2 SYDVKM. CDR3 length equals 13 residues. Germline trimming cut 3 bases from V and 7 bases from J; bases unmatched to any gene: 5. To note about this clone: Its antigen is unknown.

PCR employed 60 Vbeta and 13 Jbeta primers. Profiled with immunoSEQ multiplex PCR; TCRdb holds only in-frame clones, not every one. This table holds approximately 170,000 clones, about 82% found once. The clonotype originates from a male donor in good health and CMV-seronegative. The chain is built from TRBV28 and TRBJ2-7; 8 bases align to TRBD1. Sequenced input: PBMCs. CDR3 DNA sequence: TGTGCCAGCAGTTTCCCGGACAGGGCGGAGCAGTACTTC. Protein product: CASSFPDRAEQYF.